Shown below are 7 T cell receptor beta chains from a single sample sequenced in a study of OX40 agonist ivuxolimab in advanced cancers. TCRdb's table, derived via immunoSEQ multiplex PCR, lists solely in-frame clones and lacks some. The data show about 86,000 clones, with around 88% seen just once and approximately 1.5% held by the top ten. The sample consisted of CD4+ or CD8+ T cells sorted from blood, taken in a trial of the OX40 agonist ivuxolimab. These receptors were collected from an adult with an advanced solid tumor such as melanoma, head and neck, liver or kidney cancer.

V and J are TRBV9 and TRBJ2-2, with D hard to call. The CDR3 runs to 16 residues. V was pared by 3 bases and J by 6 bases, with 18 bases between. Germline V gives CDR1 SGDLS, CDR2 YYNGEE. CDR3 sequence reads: CASSADLLLVAGELFF. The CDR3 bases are TGTGCCAGCAGCGCAGACCTGCTGTTGGTCGCCGGGGAGCTGTTTTTT. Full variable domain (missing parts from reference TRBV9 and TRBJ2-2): DSGVTQTPKHLITATGQRVTLRCSPRSGDLSVYWYQQSLDQGLQFLIQYYNGEERAKGNILERFSAQQFPDLHSELNLSSLELGDSALYFCASSADLLLVAGELFFGEGSRLTVL.

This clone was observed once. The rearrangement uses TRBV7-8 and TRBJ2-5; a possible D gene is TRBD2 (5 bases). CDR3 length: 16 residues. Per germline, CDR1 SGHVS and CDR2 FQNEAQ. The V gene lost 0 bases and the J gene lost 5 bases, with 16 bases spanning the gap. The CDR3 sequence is CASSLARVGFRETQYF. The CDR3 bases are TGTGCCAGCAGCTTAGCGAGGGTTGGGTTCCGGGAGACCCAGTACTTC.

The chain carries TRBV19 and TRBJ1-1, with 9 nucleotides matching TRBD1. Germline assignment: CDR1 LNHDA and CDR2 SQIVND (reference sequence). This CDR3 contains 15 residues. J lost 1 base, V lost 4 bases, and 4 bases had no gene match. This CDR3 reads CASSKPGQGNTEAFF. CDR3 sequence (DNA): TGTGCCAGTAGTAAACCGGGACAGGGGAACACTGAAGCTTTCTTT.

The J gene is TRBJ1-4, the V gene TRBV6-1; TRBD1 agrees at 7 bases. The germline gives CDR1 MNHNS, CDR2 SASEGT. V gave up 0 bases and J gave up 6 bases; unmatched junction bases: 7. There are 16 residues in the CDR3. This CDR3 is CASSEARGTVHEKLFF. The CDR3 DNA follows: TGTGCCAGCAGTGAAGCGCGAGGGACAGTGCATGAAAAACTGTTTTTT.

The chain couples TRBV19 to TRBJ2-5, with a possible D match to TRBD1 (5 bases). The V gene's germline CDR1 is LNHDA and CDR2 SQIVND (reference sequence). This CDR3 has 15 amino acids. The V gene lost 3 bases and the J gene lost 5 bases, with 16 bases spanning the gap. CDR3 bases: TGTGCCAGTAGTATGAGTCAAGGGGCGATCGAGACCCAGTACTTC. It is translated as CASSMSQGAIETQYF.

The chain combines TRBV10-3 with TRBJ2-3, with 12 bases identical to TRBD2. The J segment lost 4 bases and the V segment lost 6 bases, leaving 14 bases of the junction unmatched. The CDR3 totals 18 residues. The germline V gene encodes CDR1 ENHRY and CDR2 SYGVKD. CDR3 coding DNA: TGTGCCATCAGGCCGCGAAGGACTAGCGGGACTGTTGCAGATACGCAGTATTTT. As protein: CAIRPRRTSGTVADTQYF.

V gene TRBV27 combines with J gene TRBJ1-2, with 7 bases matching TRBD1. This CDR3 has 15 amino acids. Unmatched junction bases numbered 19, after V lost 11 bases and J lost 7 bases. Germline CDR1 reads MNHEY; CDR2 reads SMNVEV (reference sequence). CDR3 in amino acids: CAVGYGGRGLVGYTF. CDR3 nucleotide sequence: TGTGCCGTAGGGTATGGGGGCAGGGGGTTGGTTGGCTACACCTTC.